Shown below are 12 T cell receptor beta chains from a single sample sequenced in a study of cytomegalovirus exposure and HLA in healthy donors. Primers: 60 Vbeta forward and 13 Jbeta reverse. Profiled with immunoSEQ multiplex PCR; TCRdb holds only in-frame clones, not every one. This sample has 75,000 to 100,000 clones, with under 65% found just once. What was sequenced was PBMCs. The source is a man between 60 and 75 years old in good health and CMV-seronegative.

The chain links TRBV11-2 to TRBJ1-1, with TRBD1 matching over 11 bases. V shed 5 bases, J shed 11 bases, and the junction held 13 bases outside the gene matches. CDR1 and CDR2 from the germline V gene are SGHAT and FQNNGV. The CDR3 runs 15 residues. The DNA of the CDR3 is TGTGCCAGCAGCCCGAGGACAGGGGGCGGCCCGCGGGCTTTCTTT. This encodes CASSPRTGGGPRAFF.

CDR3 sequence: CASSYGEGFSYEQYF. DNA of the CDR3: TGTGCCAGCAGCTATGGGGAGGGCTTCTCCTACGAGCAGTACTTC. J is TRBJ2-7 and V is TRBV7-7, with 7 bases aligning to TRBD2. The V segment lost 4 bases and the J segment 0 bases; nucleotides outside the gene matches: 6. Germline V lookup: CDR1 SSHAT, CDR2 FNYEAQ (reference sequence). The CDR3 runs to 15 residues.

This clone has a single count. This chain uses TRBV9 with TRBJ2-3, with 9 bases aligning to TRBD2. This CDR3 region has 16 residues. The germline V gene has CDR1 SGDLS and CDR2 YYNGEE. The trim removed 0 bases at V and 1 base at J, leaving 3 bases unmatched. CDR3: CASSVGASGGTDTQYF. The CDR3 DNA sequence: TGTGCCAGCAGCGTAGGAGCTAGCGGGGGCACAGATACGCAGTATTTT.

V is TRBV28 and J is TRBJ1-2, with D tentatively TRBD1 (6 bases). Trimming took off 4 bases at V and 5 bases at J, with 20 bases between the two ends. The CDR3 totals 16 residues. Germline CDR1 is MDHEN and CDR2 is SYDVKM. This CDR3 is CASSSNSGTMGYGYTF. The CDR3 bases are TGTGCCAGCAGTTCCAATTCCGGGACAATGGGTTATGGCTACACCTTC.

The CDR3 spells CSVYRGSYEQYF. CDR3 nucleotides: TGCAGCGTTTACAGGGGTTCCTACGAGCAGTACTTC. The chain has TRBV29-1 and TRBJ2-5, with TRBD1 matching over 7 bases. The end of the DNA aligns better with TRBJ2-7, so the J call may be wrong. Germline CDR1 SQVTM, CDR2 ANQGSEA. The CDR3 has 12 residues.

This clone was seen a handful of times. The chain uses TRBV27 and TRBJ1-5; D perhaps matches TRBD1 (5 bases). This CDR3 has 13 residues. Germline lookup yields CDR1 MNHEY and CDR2 SMNVEV (reference sequence). The ends were cut back, 2 bases at V and 6 bases at J, with 8 bases in the middle. CDR3 residues: CASSLQGGQPQHF. CDR3 DNA sequence: TGTGCCAGCAGTTTACAGGGCGGTCAGCCCCAGCATTTT.

The CDR3 DNA reads as TGTGCCAGCAGCTTACGGAGCGGGGTTTTCAACAATGAGCAGTTCTTC. Its protein product is CASSLRSGVFNNEQFF. V is TRBV9 and J is TRBJ2-1; 7 bases are a match to TRBD2. V lost 4 bases, J lost 5 bases, and 12 bases stayed unmatched. The CDR3 loop spans 16 amino acids. The germline V gene encodes CDR1 SGDLS and CDR2 YYNGEE.

The J gene is TRBJ2-5, the V gene TRBV9; tentatively, D is TRBD2 (6 bases). The germline V and J ends were trimmed by 1 base and 4 bases, with 20 bases remaining between them. There are 17 residues in the CDR3. Per germline, CDR1 SGDLS and CDR2 YYNGEE. CDR3 DNA: TGTGCCAGCAGCGTATCGTCACGGGGGAGGAGGGCAGAGACCCAGTACTTC. Amino acids: CASSVSSRGRRAETQYF.

The chain employs TRBV6-1 and TRBJ2-7; 9 bases map to TRBD1. Germline CDR1 is MNHNS and CDR2 is SASEGT. The ends lost 3 bases at V and 2 bases at J; junction bases unmatched: 5. CDR3 length: 15 amino acids. The DNA for the CDR3 is TGTGCCAGCAGTGATTGGAGACAGGGGGCCTACGAGCAGTACTTC. Protein product: CASSDWRQGAYEQYF.

The sample holds a few counts of this clone. The V and J genes are TRBV5-4 and TRBJ2-1; the D gene is possibly TRBD2 (6 bases). V was clipped by 3 bases and J by 4 bases, with 20 bases between them. The CDR3 sequence is 17 residues long. Germline V gene lookup returns CDR1 SGHNT and CDR2 YYREEE (reference sequence). CDR3 coding DNA: TGTGCCAGCAGCTCCGCGGGACTGTCACTGAAATACAATGAGCAGTTCTTC. Translation: CASSSAGLSLKYNEQFF.

The chain carries TRBV6-1 and TRBJ2-3, with D possibly TRBD1 on 6 matching bases. Germline V gene data show CDR1 as MNHNS and CDR2 as SASEGT. The ends were cut back, 4 bases at V and 0 bases at J, with 17 bases in the middle. This CDR3 is 17 amino acids long. The CDR3 reads CASSGQRGSSSTDTQYF. CDR3 sequence (DNA): TGTGCCAGCAGTGGCCAGAGGGGGTCATCTAGCACAGATACGCAGTATTTT.

As to this clone: The junction differs from germline at one of its ends, possibly a read error. The V and J genes are TRBV27 and TRBJ1-6; a weak D match, TRBD1 (6 bases). Looked up from germline, CDR1 is MNHEY and CDR2 is SMNVEV (reference sequence). The CDR3 contains 22 residues. The CDR3 spells CASSSSHGAGEYGVLLNSPLHF. Written as DNA, the CDR3 is TGTGCCAGCAGTTCGTCACATGGGGCAGGGGAGTACGGTGTCCTTTTAAATTCACCCCTCCATTTT.